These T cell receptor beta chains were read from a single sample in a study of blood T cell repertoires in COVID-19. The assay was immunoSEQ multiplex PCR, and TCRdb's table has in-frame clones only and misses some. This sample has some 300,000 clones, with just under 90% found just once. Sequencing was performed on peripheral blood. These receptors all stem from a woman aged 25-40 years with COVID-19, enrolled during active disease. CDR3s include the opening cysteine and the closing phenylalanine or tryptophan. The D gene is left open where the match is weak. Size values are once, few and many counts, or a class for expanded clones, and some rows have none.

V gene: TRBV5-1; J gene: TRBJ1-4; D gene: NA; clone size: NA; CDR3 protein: CASRATGSTNEKLFF; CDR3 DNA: TGCGCCAGCAGGGCGACGGGATCAACTAATGAAAAACTGTTTTTT
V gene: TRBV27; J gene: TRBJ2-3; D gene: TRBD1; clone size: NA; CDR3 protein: CASSYWTGVTTDTQYF; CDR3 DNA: TGTGCCAGCAGTTACTGGACAGGGGTAACCACAGATACGCAGTATTTT
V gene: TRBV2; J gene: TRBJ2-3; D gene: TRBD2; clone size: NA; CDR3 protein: CASSATPGLATDTQYF; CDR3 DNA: TGTGCCAGCAGTGCGACACCGGGACTAGCTACAGATACGCAGTATTTT
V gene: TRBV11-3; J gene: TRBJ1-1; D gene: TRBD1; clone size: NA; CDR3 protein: CASSFRLPGQGNTEAFF; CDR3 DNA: TGTGCCAGCAGCTTCAGACTGCCGGGACAGGGGAACACTGAAGCTTTCTTT
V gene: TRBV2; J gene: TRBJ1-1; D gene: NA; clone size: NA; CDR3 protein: CASRIQVGNTEAFF; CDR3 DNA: TGTGCCAGCAGAATCCAGGTAGGAAACACTGAAGCTTTCTTT
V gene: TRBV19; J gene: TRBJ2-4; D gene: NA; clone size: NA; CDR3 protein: CASSIRSGVNIQYF; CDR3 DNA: TGTGCCAGTAGTATTAGGTCCGGGGTTAACATTCAGTACTTC
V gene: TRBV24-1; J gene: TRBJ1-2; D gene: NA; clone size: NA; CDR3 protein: CATSDPWASVGYTF; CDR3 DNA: TGTGCCACCAGTGACCCATGGGCCTCCGTAGGCTACACCTTC
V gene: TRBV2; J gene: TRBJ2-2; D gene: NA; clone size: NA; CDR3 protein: CASTPQGTGELFF; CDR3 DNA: TGTGCCAGCACCCCACAGGGCACCGGGGAGCTGTTTTTT
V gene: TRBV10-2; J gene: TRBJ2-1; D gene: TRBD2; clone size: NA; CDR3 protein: CASTLSLRGEAGGPSYEQFF; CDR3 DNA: TGCGCCAGCACGTTAAGTTTAAGAGGAGAAGCGGGGGGGCCTTCCTATGAGCAGTTCTTC
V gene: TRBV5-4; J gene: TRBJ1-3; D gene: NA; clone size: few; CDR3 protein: CASSYNRDPGNTIYF; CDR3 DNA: TGTGCCAGCAGCTATAACAGGGACCCTGGAAACACCATATATTTT
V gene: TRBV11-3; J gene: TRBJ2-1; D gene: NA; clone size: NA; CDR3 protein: CASSSGVLGYNEQFF; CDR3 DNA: TGTGCCAGCAGCTCCGGGGTATTGGGCTACAATGAGCAGTTCTTC
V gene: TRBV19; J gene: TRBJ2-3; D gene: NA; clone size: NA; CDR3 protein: CASSKGEYTDTQYF; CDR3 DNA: TGTGCCAGTAGCAAGGGGGAGTACACAGATACGCAGTATTTT
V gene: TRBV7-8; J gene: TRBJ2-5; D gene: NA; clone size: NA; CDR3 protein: CASSLRSRGFGETQYF; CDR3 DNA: TGTGCCAGCAGCTTAAGGTCCAGGGGTTTTGGAGAGACCCAGTACTTC
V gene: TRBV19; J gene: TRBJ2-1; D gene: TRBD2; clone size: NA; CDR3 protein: CAISPGLGNNEQFF; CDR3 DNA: TGTGCCATCTCTCCCGGACTAGGTAACAATGAGCAGTTCTTC
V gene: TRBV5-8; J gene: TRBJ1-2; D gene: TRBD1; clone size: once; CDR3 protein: CASSSGTGVNYGYTF; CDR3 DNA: TGTGCCAGCAGCTCCGGGACAGGGGTCAACTATGGCTACACCTTC
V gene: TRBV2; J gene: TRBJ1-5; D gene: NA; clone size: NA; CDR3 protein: CATSSSSYSNQPQHF; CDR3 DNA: TGTGCCACAAGTAGTTCAAGTTATAGCAATCAGCCCCAGCATTTT
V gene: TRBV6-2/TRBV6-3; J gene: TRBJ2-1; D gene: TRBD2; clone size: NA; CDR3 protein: CASSRASGGRNEQFF; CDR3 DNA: TGTGCCAGCAGTCGCGCTAGCGGGGGTCGCAATGAGCAGTTCTTC